The entry below describes one T cell receptor (beta chain). Its matching antigen is unknown. This likely traces to a read error, being one base from a far larger clone. The germline gives CDR1 SGHRS, CDR2 YFSETQ. V trimming: 0 bases; J trimming: 3 bases; junction bases outside the gene matches: 11. CDR3 length: 17 residues. The source of the sample is a study of cytomegalovirus exposure and HLA in healthy donors. Study at large: Drawn from HLA-typed donors, around 85 million unique TCRs were held in an early data release. Whole-study results and caveats: Reportedly, fewer N-insertions than the approximately 690-donor mean appeared in an Asian-associated ancestry cluster in a later analysis. There were some public TCRs occurring in many donors, but most TCR sequences were rare.

PCR employed 60 Vbeta and 13 Jbeta primers. Assay: immunoSEQ multiplex PCR; the TCRdb copy retains only in-frame clones and omits some. The sample lists under 200,000 clones, approximately 80% occurring once. The receptor was isolated from a woman aged 30 to 39 in good health and CMV-seropositive. The sequenced sample consisted of PBMCs. V and J are TRBV5-1 and TRBJ1-2, with TRBD1 matching over 7 bases. In nucleotides, the CDR3 is TGCGCCAGCAGCTTGGCCTGGTATAGGGGACAGTACTATGGCTACACCTTC. Its protein product is CASSLAWYRGQYYGYTF.